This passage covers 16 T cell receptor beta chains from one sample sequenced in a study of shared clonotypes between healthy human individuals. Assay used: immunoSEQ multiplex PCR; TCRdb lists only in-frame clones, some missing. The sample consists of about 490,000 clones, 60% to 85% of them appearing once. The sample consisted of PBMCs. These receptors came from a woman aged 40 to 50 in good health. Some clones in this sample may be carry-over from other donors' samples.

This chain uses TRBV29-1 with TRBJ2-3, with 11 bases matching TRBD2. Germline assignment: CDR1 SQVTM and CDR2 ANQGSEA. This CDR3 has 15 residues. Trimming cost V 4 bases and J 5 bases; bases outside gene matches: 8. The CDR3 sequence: CSVAPSGTSGDTQYF. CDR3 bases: TGCAGCGTTGCGCCGTCCGGGACTAGCGGAGATACGCAGTATTTT.

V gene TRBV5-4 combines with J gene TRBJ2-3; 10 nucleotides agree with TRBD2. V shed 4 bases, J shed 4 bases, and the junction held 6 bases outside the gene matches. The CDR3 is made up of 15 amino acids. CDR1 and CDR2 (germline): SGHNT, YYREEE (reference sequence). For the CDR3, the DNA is TGTGCCAGCAGCGCTCCTAGCGGGAGTTCAGATACGCAGTATTTT. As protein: CASSAPSGSSDTQYF.

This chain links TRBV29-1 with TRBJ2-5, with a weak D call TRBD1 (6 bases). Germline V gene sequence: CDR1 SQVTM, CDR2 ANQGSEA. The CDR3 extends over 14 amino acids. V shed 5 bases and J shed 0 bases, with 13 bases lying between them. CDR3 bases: TGCAGCGTTTTCGGGACACCGTACCAAGAGACCCAGTACTTC. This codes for CSVFGTPYQETQYF.

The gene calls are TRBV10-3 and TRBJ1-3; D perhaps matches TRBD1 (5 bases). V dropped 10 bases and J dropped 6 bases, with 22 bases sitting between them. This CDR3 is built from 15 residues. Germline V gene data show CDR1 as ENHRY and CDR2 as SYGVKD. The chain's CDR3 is CATQVFLQGENTIYF. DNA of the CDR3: TGTGCCACCCAGGTGTTCCTTCAGGGAGAAAACACCATATATTTT.

The CDR3 sequence: CASSRWGSTDTQYF. The CDR3 DNA is TGTGCCAGTAGTAGGTGGGGGTCCACAGATACGCAGTATTTT. V gene TRBV19 combines with J gene TRBJ2-3, with D perhaps being TRBD1 or TRBD2 (5 bases each). Germline CDR1 is LNHDA and CDR2 is SQIVND (reference sequence). The CDR3 length is 14 residues. Trimming took 4 bases from V and 2 from J, leaving 10 bases between them.

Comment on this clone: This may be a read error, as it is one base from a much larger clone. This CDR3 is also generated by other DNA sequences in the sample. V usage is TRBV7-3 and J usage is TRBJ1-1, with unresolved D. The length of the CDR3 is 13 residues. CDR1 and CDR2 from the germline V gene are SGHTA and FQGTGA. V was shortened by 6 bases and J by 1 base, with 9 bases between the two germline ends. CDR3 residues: CASSPGPNTEAFF. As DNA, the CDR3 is TGTGCCAGCAGTCCCGGACCGAACACTGAAGCTTTCTTT.

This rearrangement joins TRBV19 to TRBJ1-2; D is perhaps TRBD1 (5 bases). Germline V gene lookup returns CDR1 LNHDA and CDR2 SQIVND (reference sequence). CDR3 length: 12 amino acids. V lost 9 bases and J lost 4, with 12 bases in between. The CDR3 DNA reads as TGTGCCAGCTCGACAGCCATCTATGGCTACACCTTC. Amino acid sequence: CASSTAIYGYTF.

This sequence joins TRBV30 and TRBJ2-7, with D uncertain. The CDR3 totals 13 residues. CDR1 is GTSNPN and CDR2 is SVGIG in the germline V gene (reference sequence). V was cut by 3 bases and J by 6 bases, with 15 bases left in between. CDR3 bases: TGTGCCTGGAGCGCCTGGGGAACCGGCGAGCAGTACTTC. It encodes CAWSAWGTGEQYF.

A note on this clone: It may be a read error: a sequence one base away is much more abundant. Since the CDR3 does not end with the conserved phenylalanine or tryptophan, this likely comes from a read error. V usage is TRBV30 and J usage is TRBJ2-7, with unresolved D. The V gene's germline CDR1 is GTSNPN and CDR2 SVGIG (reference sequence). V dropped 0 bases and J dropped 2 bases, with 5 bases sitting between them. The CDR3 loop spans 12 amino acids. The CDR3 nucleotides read TGTGCCTGGAGTGTTACACCCTACGAGCAGTACCTC. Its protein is CAWSVTPYEQYL.

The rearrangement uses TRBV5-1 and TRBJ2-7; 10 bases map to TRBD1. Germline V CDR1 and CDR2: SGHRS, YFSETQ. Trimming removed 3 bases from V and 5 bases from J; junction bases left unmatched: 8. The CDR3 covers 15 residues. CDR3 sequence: CASSSTGGGIHEQYF. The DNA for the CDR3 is TGCGCCAGCAGCTCGACAGGGGGCGGAATCCACGAGCAGTACTTC.

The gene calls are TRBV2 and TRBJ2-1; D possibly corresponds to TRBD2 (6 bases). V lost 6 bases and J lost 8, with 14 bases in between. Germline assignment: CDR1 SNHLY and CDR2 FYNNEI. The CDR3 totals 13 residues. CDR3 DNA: TGTGCCAGCAGGCGCGGGATGGGCGATGAGCAGTTCTTC. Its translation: CASRRGMGDEQFF.

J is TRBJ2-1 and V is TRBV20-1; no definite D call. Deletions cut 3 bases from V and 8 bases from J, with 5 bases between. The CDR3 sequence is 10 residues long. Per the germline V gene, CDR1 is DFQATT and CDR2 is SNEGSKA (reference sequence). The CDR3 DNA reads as TGCAGTGCTAGTGCGGATGAGCAGTTCTTC. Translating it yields CSASADEQFF.

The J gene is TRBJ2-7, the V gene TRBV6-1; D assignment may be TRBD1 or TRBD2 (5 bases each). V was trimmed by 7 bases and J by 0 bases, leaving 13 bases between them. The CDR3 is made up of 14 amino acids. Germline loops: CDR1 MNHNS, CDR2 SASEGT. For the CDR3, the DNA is TGTGCCAGCATATCTACGGGGCTCTCCTACGAGCAGTACTTC. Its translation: CASISTGLSYEQYF.

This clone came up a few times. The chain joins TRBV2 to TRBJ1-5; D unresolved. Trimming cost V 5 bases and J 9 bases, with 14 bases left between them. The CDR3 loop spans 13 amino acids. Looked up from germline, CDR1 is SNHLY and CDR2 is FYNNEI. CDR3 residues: CASSYGRESPQHF. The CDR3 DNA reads TGTGCCAGCAGTTACGGACGCGAGTCGCCCCAGCATTTT.

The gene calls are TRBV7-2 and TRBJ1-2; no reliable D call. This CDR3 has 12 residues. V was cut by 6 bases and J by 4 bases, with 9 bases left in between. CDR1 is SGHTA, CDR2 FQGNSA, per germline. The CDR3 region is CASSPPGYGYTF. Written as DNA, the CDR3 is TGTGCCAGCAGTCCCCCAGGCTATGGCTACACCTTC.

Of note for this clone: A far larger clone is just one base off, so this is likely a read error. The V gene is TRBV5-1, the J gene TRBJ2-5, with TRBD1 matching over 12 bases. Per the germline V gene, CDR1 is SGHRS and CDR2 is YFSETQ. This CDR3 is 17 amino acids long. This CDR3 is CVSSPRPGTGGLETQYF. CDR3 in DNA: TGCGTCAGCAGCCCGCGTCCCGGGACAGGGGGCCTCGAGACCCAGTACTTC.